Sequencing of this T cell receptor beta chain was carried out in a study of regulatory T cells in long-lasting Graves disease. The authors built TCR beta libraries using iRepertoire HTBI primers and Arm-PCR of CDR3 regions. TCRdb called the multiplex PCR reads again in MiXCR, with one record for every CDR3 protein. The sample lists about 500,000 distinct CDR3 sequences; about 12% were seen once. The time point is: newly diagnosed GD, antithyroid drugs for less than 3 months. From RNA extracted from PBMCs, the TCR library was made. The V gene's germline CDR1 is SGHVS and CDR2 FQNEAQ. After removal of 3 bases from V and 1 base from J, the junction contained 7 bases not matched to a gene. The CDR3 loop spans 16 amino acids. This clonotype was seen ten or more times. A further study also used this sample, focusing on T cells in Graves' hyperthyroidism and ophthalmopathy.

Specimen: peripheral blood mononuclear cells (PBMCs), collected at new diagnosis, from a patient treated with antithyroid drugs. This TCR came from a woman aged 25 to 39 with Graves disease. The chain is built from TRBV7-8 and TRBJ2-7, with 9 bases aligning to TRBD2. The CDR3 region is CASSLVAGGGSYEQYF. The CDR3 DNA sequence: TGTGCCAGCAGCTTGGTCGCGGGAGGGGGGTCCTACGAGCAGTACTTC. Combining the CDR3 with reference TRBV7-8 and TRBJ2-7 gives the whole variable domain GAGVSQSPRYKVAKRGQDVALRCDPISGHVSLFWYQQALGQGPEFLTYFQNEAQLDKSGLPSDRFFAERPEGSVSTLKIQRTQQEDSAVYLCASSLVAGGGSYEQYFGPGTRLTVT.